The T cell receptor beta chain described here comes from a study of blood T cell repertoires in COVID-19. Recruitment covered about two dozen US areas and drew participants whose ages spanned roughly 18 to 95 years. Recovered participants had two consecutive negative NP/OP PCR tests, healthcare professional clearance, or symptom resolution. TCRdb's table, derived via immunoSEQ multiplex PCR, lists solely in-frame clones and lacks some. Among 200,000 to 250,000 clones listed, about 90% were seen once. This CDR3 is 14 amino acids long. V shed 1 base and J shed 2 bases, with 7 bases lying between them. In germline, CDR1 is WNHNN, CDR2 SYGVQD (reference sequence). This clone was observed a handful of times.

The chain employs TRBV10-1 and TRBJ2-3; no firm D call. The source material was PBMCs or T cells enriched from blood (not recorded which). This sequence was found in a man aged 25 to 40 who had recovered from COVID-19. This CDR3 is CASSEFRITDTQYF. CDR3 bases: TGCGCCAGCAGTGAGTTCAGGATCACAGATACGCAGTATTTT.